A single sample is the source of the 21 T cell receptor beta chains below, sequenced in a study of T cell responses to AZD1222 COVID-19 vaccine. Data came from immunoSEQ multiplex PCR; TCRdb stores just in-frame clones and leaves some out. This table holds some 180,000 clones, roughly 90% found once. This specimen was peripheral blood, taken on day 0 of AZD1222 vaccination. All receptors derive from an adult in good health.

The J gene is TRBJ1-1, the V gene TRBV10-3; D ambiguous. V was clipped by 3 bases and J by 4 bases, with 12 bases between them. This CDR3 comprises 14 residues. Germline-derived CDR1 and CDR2 are ENHRY and SYGVKD. This CDR3 is CAISDFDIATEAFF. CDR3 nucleotide sequence: TGTGCCATCAGTGACTTCGACATAGCCACTGAAGCTTTCTTT.

This chain joins TRBV3-1 (or the pseudogene TRBV3-2) and TRBJ1-1, with a possible D match to TRBD1 (6 bases). This CDR3 spans 12 amino acids. V lost 4 bases and J lost 8, with 11 bases in between. CDR1 is LGHDT and CDR2 is YNNKEL in the germline V gene (reference sequence). The CDR3 protein is CASSRRTDEAFF. CDR3 coding DNA: TGTGCCAGCAGCCGCAGGACAGACGAAGCTTTCTTT.

The rearrangement links TRBV10-3 to TRBJ1-1; no clear D gene. The CDR3 sequence is 12 residues long. The V end lost 3 bases, the J end lost 6 bases, and 8 bases lay between the germline ends. Germline-derived CDR1 and CDR2 are ENHRY and SYGVKD. CDR3: CAISDGPAEAFF. In DNA, the CDR3 is TGTGCCATCAGTGACGGGCCAGCTGAAGCTTTCTTT.

A single count supports this clone. V usage is TRBV18 and J usage is TRBJ1-4, with a tentative D call TRBD1 (6 bases). V was pared by 6 bases and J by 7 bases, with 18 bases between. The CDR3 is 15 amino acids. CDR1 KGHSH and CDR2 LQKENI come from the germline V gene. The DNA of the CDR3 is TGTGCCAGCTCGCCCGGGACATCTTTTGGTGAAAAACTGTTTTTT. Its protein is CASSPGTSFGEKLFF.

The sample holds one count of this clone. The chain carries TRBV19 and TRBJ1-2; 7 bases fit TRBD1. This CDR3 contains 13 residues. Germline V gives CDR1 LNHDA, CDR2 SQIVND (reference sequence). V trimming: 6 bases; J trimming: 3 bases; junction bases outside the gene matches: 4. DNA for the CDR3: TGTGCCAGTAGCACCGACAGGGACTATGGCTACACCTTC. This translates into CASSTDRDYGYTF. Looking up the rest from reference TRBV19 and TRBJ1-2 gives the full variable domain: DGGITQSPKYLFRKEGQNVTLSCEQNLNHDAMYWYRQDPGQGLRLIYYSQIVNDFQKGDIAEGYSVSREKKESFPLTVTSAQKNPTAFYLCASSTDRDYGYTFGSGTRLTVV.

The chain is built from TRBV18 and TRBJ2-7; D may be TRBD2 (5 bases). Germline assignment: CDR1 KGHSH and CDR2 LQKENI. The V end lost 2 bases, the J end lost 9 bases, and 20 bases lay between the germline ends. The CDR3 contains 15 residues. The CDR3 here is CASSPGQDQGGGQYF. The CDR3, as DNA: TGTGCCAGCTCACCAGGCCAGGACCAAGGAGGTGGGCAGTACTTC.

V usage is TRBV10-2 and J usage is TRBJ2-1, with TRBD2 identical over 13 bases. Germline V gives CDR1 WSHSY, CDR2 SAAADI. The V gene end was trimmed by 8 bases and the J gene end by 5 bases; junction bases not matched to a gene: 3. This CDR3 spans 14 amino acids. Here the CDR3 reads CASSGTSGDNEQFF. The CDR3 DNA is TGCGCCAGCTCAGGGACTAGCGGGGACAATGAGCAGTTCTTC.

The genes are TRBV29-1 and TRBJ1-1; 9 bases map to TRBD1. The CDR3 is 13 residues long. The J segment lost 4 bases and the V segment lost 6 bases, leaving 6 bases of the junction unmatched. Germline values: CDR1 SQVTM, CDR2 ANQGSEA. The CDR3 bases are TGCAGCGTGGGGACAGGGTCGGGCACTGAAGCTTTCTTT. Protein sequence: CSVGTGSGTEAFF.

The chain joins TRBV28 to TRBJ1-2, with D possibly matching TRBD1 (5 bases). Germline values: CDR1 MDHEN, CDR2 SYDVKM. CDR3 size: 15 residues. V lost 8 bases to trimming and J lost 0 bases, with 16 bases between them. CDR3 coding DNA: TGTGCCAGCGTAGCCGGGGGGTCTACTAACTATGGCTACACCTTC. This translates into CASVAGGSTNYGYTF.

This clone was seen once. This same CDR3 is encoded by further DNA sequences in the sample. V is TRBV30 and J is TRBJ1-5; no clear D. This CDR3 comprises 13 residues. V lost 0 bases and J lost 4, with 7 bases in between. CDR1 and CDR2 (germline): GTSNPN, SVGIG (reference sequence). The CDR3: CAWSVRGNQPQHF. The CDR3 DNA follows: TGTGCCTGGAGTGTACGAGGGAATCAGCCCCAGCATTTT.

The chain has TRBV12-3 or TRBV12-4 and TRBJ1-2, with D possibly being TRBD1 (6 bases). The CDR3 is 13 amino acids. V lost 6 bases and J 7 bases, leaving 15 bases between the germline ends. The CDR3 bases are TGTGCCAGCAGGCCCCAGGGGCAGGGTGGCTACACCTTC. It is translated as CASRPQGQGGYTF.

The rearrangement uses TRBV18 and TRBJ2-7, with 10 bases matching TRBD1. V lost 2 bases, J lost 7 bases, and 8 bases stayed unmatched. The V gene's germline CDR1 is KGHSH and CDR2 LQKENI. The CDR3 is made up of 15 amino acids. CDR3 sequence reads: CASSPSGQGPLEQYF. CDR3 bases: TGTGCCAGCTCACCATCGGGACAGGGGCCCCTAGAGCAGTACTTC.

A remark on this clone: A junction boundary mismatches the germline segment, possibly from a read error. The chain couples TRBV18 to TRBJ2-7; D perhaps matches TRBD1 (6 bases). CDR3 size: 14 residues. Germline V lookup: CDR1 KGHSH, CDR2 LQKENI. The DNA for the CDR3 is TGTGCCAGCTCACCTCCCGGGACACCTTACGCGCAGTACTTC. This sequence encodes CASSPPGTPYAQYF.

The V gene is TRBV19, the J gene TRBJ2-5; the D is unclear. Trimming pared 2 bases from V and 6 bases from J, leaving 13 bases between. CDR1 LNHDA and CDR2 SQIVND come from the germline V gene (reference sequence). This CDR3 region has 14 residues. DNA for the CDR3: TGTGCCAGTAGTATATCTGGGGAAGCGAAGACCCAGTACTTC. Amino acid sequence: CASSISGEAKTQYF.

This clone was picked up one time. The chain employs TRBV27 and TRBJ2-2; 9 bases fit TRBD2. Germline loops: CDR1 MNHEY, CDR2 SMNVEV (reference sequence). The CDR3 is made up of 16 amino acids. Trimming cost V 6 bases and J 4 bases; bases outside gene matches: 9. The CDR3 DNA is TGTGCCAGCAGGGTTTGGCGGGAGGGCGGCACCGGGGAGCTGTTTTTT. It yields the protein CASRVWREGGTGELFF.

The chain is built from TRBV7-2 and TRBJ1-6; D is possibly TRBD1 (6 bases). This CDR3 region has 14 residues. Trimming left V 5 bases short and J 7 bases short, with 12 bases between. Germline-derived CDR1 and CDR2 are SGHTA and FQGNSA. The CDR3 region has the DNA TGTGCCAGCAGCCCCCAAAGGGGGAATTCACCCCTCCACTTT. Encoded protein: CASSPQRGNSPLHF.

This rearrangement joins TRBV27 to TRBJ1-4; D remains ambiguous. CDR3 length: 15 amino acids. Germline loops: CDR1 MNHEY, CDR2 SMNVEV (reference sequence). The V end was cut by 5 bases, the J end by 5 bases, with 15 bases between. This CDR3 is CASSPSRRWNEKLFF. For the CDR3, the DNA is TGTGCCAGCAGTCCGTCGAGACGGTGGAATGAAAAACTGTTTTTT. Full variable domain (outside the CDR3, taken from reference TRBV27 and TRBJ1-4): EAQVTQNPRYLITVTGKKLTVTCSQNMNHEYMSWYRQDPGLGLRQIYYSMNVEVTDKGDVPEGYKVSRKEKRNFPLILESPSPNQTSLYFCASSPSRRWNEKLFFGSGTQLSVL.

This clone was recorded once. V usage is TRBV5-6 and J usage is TRBJ2-3; D gene unclear. The V gene's germline CDR1 is SGHDT and CDR2 YYEEEE. V was pared by 0 bases and J by 2 bases, with 7 bases between. This CDR3 is 14 amino acids long. The CDR3 loop reads CASSLGGDTDTQYF. CDR3 sequence (DNA): TGTGCCAGCAGCTTGGGTGGGGACACAGATACGCAGTATTTT.

Only one count was recorded for this clone. The chain is built from TRBV21-1 and TRBJ2-7; the table's TRBD2 call for D was not verified on the DNA. TRBV21-1 is classified as a pseudogene. The length of the CDR3 is 19 residues. The CDR3 region has the DNA TGTGCCAGCAGCCTTGACGGGGGGCAGGGCAGGGGAACCCCCTACGAGCAGTACTTC. This encodes CASSLDGGQGRGTPYEQYF.

The chain has TRBV7-8 and TRBJ2-7; either TRBD1 or TRBD2 may supply D (5 bases each). With 5 bases removed from V and 0 bases from J, the gap between germline ends came to 14 bases. Germline CDR1 SGHVS, CDR2 FQNEAQ. The length of the CDR3 is 15 residues. Here the CDR3 reads CASSLEGWGSYEQYF. The CDR3, as DNA: TGTGCCAGCAGCCTCGAGGGGTGGGGCTCCTACGAGCAGTACTTC.

This clone was seen a few times. J is TRBJ2-7 and V is TRBV7-8; 8 positions agree with TRBD1. The ends lost 5 bases at V and 3 bases at J; junction bases unmatched: 12. Germline CDR1 is SGHVS and CDR2 is FQNEAQ. The CDR3 runs 16 residues. CDR3 nucleotide sequence: TGTGCCAGCAGCCCAAACCGGGGCGGGACAGGCTACGAGCAGTACTTC. Protein: CASSPNRGGTGYEQYF.